This entry is about one TCR beta chain. What it recognizes is unknown. The germline gives CDR1 LGHNA, CDR2 YSLEER. V was cut by 0 bases and J by 0 bases, with 18 bases left in between. This CDR3 has 18 residues. This sample is drawn from a study of cytomegalovirus exposure and HLA in healthy donors. Overall study results and limits: CMV antigen specificity was confirmed in vitro for a few CMV-associated chains. The study listed 150 to 200 cytomegalovirus-associated TCR beta chains. In a later analysis, the majority of CMV-associated beta chains seemingly showed HLA restriction.

The PCR contained 60 Vbeta and 13 Jbeta primers. In the authors' workflow: Unique TCR beta chains numbered around 80 million in a later analysis, with roughly 10 million shared. Here immunoSEQ multiplex PCR was the method, and the copy in TCRdb shows in-frame clones only, minus some. V, J and clone size derive from that table, while D and trimming were established from the DNA sequence. Found here are about 130,000 clones, about 81% of them singletons; the top ten hold 1.1%. Input material: PBMCs. The sequence derives from a woman under 40 in good health and CMV-seronegative. The chain joins TRBV4-3 to TRBJ2-7, with D possibly TRBD2 on 6 matching bases. CDR3 loop: CASSQDRFRDFNSYEQYF. Written as DNA, the CDR3 is TGCGCCAGCAGCCAAGATCGTTTCCGGGACTTCAACTCCTACGAGCAGTACTTC.